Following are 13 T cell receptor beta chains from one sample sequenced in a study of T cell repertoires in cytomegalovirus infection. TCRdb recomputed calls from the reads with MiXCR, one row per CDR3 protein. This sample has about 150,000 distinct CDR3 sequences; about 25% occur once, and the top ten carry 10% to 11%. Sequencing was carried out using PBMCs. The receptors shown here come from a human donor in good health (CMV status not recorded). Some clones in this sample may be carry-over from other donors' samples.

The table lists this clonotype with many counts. In nucleotides, the CDR3 is TGTGCCAGCAGCCTGAACAGGGCTGGAAGCACAGATACGCAGTATTTT. Its translation is CASSLNRAGSTDTQYF. V usage is TRBV7-8 and J usage is TRBJ2-3, with D possibly matching TRBD1 (6 bases). In germline, CDR1 is SGHVS, CDR2 FQNEAQ. There are 16 residues in the CDR3. The V gene lost 5 bases and the J gene lost 0 bases, with 15 bases spanning the gap.

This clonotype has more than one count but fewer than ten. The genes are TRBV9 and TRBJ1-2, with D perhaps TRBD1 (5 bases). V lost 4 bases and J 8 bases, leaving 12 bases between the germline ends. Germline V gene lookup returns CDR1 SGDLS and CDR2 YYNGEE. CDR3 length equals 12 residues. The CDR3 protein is CASSTRRDGYTF. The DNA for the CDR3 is TGTGCCAGCAGCACACGAAGGGACGGCTACACCTTC.

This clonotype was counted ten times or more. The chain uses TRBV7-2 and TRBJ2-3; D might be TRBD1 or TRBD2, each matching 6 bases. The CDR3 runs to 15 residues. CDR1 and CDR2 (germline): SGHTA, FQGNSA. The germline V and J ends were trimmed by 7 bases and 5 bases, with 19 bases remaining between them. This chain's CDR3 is CASKLDGGSKDTQYF. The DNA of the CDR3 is TGTGCCAGCAAGCTTGACGGGGGCTCGAAAGATACGCAGTATTTT.

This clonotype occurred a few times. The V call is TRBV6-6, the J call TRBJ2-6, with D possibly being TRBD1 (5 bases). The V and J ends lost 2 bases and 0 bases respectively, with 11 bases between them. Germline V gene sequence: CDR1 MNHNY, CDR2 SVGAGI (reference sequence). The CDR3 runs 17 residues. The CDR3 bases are TGTGCCAGCAGTTACCGACCCACAGGCTCTGGGGCCAACGTCCTGACTTTC. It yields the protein CASSYRPTGSGANVLTF.

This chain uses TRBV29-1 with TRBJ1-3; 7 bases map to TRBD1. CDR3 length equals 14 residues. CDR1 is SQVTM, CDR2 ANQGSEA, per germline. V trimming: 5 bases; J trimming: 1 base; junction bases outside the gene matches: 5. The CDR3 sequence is CSVRQGSSGNTIYF. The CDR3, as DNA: TGCAGCGTTCGACAGGGAAGTTCTGGAAACACCATATATTTT. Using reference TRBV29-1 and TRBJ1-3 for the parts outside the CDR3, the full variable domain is SAVISQKPSRDICQRGTSLTIQCQVDSQVTMMFWYRQQPGQSLTLIATANQGSEATYESGFVIDKFPISRPNLTFSTLTVSNMSPEDSSIYLCSVRQGSSGNTIYFGEGSWLTVV.

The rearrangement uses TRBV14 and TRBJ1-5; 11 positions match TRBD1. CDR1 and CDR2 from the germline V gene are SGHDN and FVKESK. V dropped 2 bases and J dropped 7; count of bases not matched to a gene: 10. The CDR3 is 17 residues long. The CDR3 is CASSQIPRDRGSQPQHF. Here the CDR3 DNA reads TGTGCCAGCAGCCAAATACCCCGGGACAGGGGGTCACAGCCCCAGCATTTT.

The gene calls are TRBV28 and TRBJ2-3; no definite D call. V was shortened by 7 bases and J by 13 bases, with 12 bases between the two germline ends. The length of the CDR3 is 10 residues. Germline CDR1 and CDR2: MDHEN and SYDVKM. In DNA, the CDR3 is TGTGCCAGCAATTACCCACGGAAGTATTTT. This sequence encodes CASNYPRKYF.

CDR3 nucleotide sequence: TGTGCCAGCAGTGGGACCGGGACAGGGCAATCTGGGGCCAACGTCCTGACTTTC. Translated, it gives CASSGTGTGQSGANVLTF. The chain combines TRBV2 with TRBJ2-6, with 9 positions matching TRBD1. The CDR3 extends over 18 amino acids. The germline V gene has CDR1 SNHLY and CDR2 FYNNEI. With V trimmed by 4 bases and J by 1 base, 8 bases remained unmatched.

CDR3 amino acids: CASSEAASGANVLTF. CDR3 coding DNA: TGTGCCAGCAGTGAAGCGGCATCTGGGGCCAACGTCCTGACTTTC. The rearrangement links TRBV2 to TRBJ2-6; D call uncertain. Per germline, CDR1 SNHLY and CDR2 FYNNEI. This CDR3 contains 15 residues. V was pared by 0 bases and J by 1 base, with 4 bases between.

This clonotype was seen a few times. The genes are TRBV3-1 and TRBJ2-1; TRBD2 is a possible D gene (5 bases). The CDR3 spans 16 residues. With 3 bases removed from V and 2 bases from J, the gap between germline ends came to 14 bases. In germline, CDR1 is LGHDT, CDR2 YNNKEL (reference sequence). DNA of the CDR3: TGTGCCAGCAGCCACGAGAGCGGATCTACCTACAATGAGCAGTTCTTC. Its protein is CASSHESGSTYNEQFF.

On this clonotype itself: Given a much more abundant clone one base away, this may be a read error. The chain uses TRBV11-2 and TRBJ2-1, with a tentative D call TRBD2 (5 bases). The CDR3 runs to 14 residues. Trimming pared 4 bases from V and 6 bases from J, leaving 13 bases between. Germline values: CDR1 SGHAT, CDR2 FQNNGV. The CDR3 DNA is TGTGCCAGCAGCTCCCGGGTAGAGGGCAATGAGCAGTTCTTC. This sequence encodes CASSSRVEGNEQFF.

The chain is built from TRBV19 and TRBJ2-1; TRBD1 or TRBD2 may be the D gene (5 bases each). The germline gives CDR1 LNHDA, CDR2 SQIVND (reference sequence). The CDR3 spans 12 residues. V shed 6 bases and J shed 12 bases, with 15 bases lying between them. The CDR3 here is CASSIPGTTQFF. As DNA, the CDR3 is TGTGCCAGTAGCATACCCGGGACGACGCAGTTCTTC.

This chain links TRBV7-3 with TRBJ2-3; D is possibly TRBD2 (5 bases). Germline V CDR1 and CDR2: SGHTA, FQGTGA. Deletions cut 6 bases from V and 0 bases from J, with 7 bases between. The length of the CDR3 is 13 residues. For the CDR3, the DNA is TGTGCCAGCAGTTGGACTAGCACAGATACGCAGTATTTT. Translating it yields CASSWTSTDTQYF.